This T cell receptor (beta chain) was captured by sequencing in a study of OX40 agonist ivuxolimab in advanced cancers. This CDR3 is 13 amino acids long. Germline V CDR1 and CDR2: SGHAT, FQNNGV. The trim removed 5 bases at V and 7 bases at J, leaving 7 bases unmatched. The repertoire was sequenced with immunoSEQ multiplex PCR; TCRdb's copy has only in-frame clones and lacks some. The profile shows more than 85,000 clones, around 85% of them singletons. The material was CD4+ or CD8+ T cells sorted from blood, obtained in a trial of the OX40 agonist ivuxolimab. The chain combines TRBV11-2 with TRBJ1-2, with TRBD1 identical over 7 bases. The source is an adult with an advanced solid tumor such as melanoma, head and neck, liver or kidney cancer. CDR3 region: CASSPNRQGGYTF. CDR3 DNA sequence: TGTGCCAGCAGCCCGAATAGACAGGGTGGCTACACCTTC. Looking up the rest from reference TRBV11-2 and TRBJ1-2 gives the full variable domain: EAGVAQSPRYKIIEKRQSVAFWCNPISGHATLYWYQQILGQGPKLLIQFQNNGVVDDSQLPKDRFSAERLKGVDSTLKIQPAKLEDSAVYLCASSPNRQGGYTFGSGTRLTVV.